The T cell receptor (beta chain) under discussion was sequenced for a study of CD8+ T cells in alopecia areata. Findings and caveats of the study: Lesional tissue from the scalp (especially in alopecia totalis/universalis) showed higher clonality than normal scalp.

Regarding this clone: No antigen is known for it.

Germline CDR1 GTSNPN, CDR2 SVGIG (reference sequence). V was cut by 1 base and J by 6 bases, with 12 bases left in between. The CDR3 runs to 13 residues. In each case, RNA was isolated and then reverse transcribed into cDNA as the sequencing template. The data were produced by immunoSEQ multiplex PCR, yet TCRdb's version contains in-frame clones alone and is incomplete. The table records roughly 150,000 clones, 40% to 65% of them present only once. Collected material from alopecia areata patients comprised lesional scalp punch biopsies and peripheral blood. This material consisted of CD8+ T cells sorted from blood, taken at week 0. The clonotype originates from a human donor with alopecia areata. The gene calls are TRBV30 and TRBJ1-1; no clear D. CDR3 in amino acids: CAWSEGKLSEAFF. DNA of the CDR3: TGTGCCTGGAGTGAGGGAAAGCTATCTGAAGCTTTCTTT.